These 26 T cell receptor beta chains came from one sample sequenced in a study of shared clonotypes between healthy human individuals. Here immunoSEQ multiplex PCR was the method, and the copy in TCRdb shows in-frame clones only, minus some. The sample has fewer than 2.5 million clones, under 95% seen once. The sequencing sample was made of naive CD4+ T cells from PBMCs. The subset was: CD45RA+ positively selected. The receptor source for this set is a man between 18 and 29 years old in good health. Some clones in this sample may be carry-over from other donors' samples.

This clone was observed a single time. The CDR3 here is CAISGLAGFRTDTQYF. CDR3 nucleotides: TGTGCCATCAGTGGACTAGCGGGTTTCCGCACAGATACGCAGTATTTT. The V and J genes are TRBV10-3 and TRBJ2-3; 10 bases align to TRBD2. CDR3 length equals 16 residues. After removal of 4 bases from V and 1 base from J, the junction contained 5 bases not matched to a gene. Germline V CDR1 and CDR2: ENHRY, SYGVKD.

The CDR3 DNA follows: TGCGCCAGCAGCCCGGGGACAGGGCAGATCTACGAGCAGTACTTC. It translates to CASSPGTGQIYEQYF. The gene calls are TRBV5-1 and TRBJ2-7; 9 bases align to TRBD1. J lost 3 bases, V lost 4 bases, and 8 bases had no gene match. Per the germline V gene, CDR1 is SGHRS and CDR2 is YFSETQ. The CDR3 sequence is 15 residues long.

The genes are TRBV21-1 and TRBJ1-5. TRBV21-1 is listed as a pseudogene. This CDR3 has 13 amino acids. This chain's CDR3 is CASSKGGNQPQHF. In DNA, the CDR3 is TGTGCCAGCAGCAAAGGGGGGAATCAGCCCCAGCATTTT.

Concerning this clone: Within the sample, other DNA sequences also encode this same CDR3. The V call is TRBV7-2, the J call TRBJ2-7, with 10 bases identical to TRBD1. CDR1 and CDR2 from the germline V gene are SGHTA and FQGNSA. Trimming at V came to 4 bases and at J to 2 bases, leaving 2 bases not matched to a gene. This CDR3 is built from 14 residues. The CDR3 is CASSSGQGAYEQYF. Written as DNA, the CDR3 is TGTGCCAGCAGCTCAGGACAGGGGGCCTACGAGCAGTACTTC.

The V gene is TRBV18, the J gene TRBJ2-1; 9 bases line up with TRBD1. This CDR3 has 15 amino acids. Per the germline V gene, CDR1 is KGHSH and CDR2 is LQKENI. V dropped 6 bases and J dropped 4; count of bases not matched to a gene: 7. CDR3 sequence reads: CASSLGQGTYNEQFF. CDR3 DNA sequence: TGTGCCAGCTCCCTGGGACAGGGTACATACAATGAGCAGTTCTTC.

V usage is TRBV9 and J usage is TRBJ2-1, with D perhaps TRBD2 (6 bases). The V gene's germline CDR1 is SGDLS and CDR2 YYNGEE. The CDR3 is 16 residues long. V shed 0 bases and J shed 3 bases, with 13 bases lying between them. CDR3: CASSVAREFLYNEQFF. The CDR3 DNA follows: TGTGCCAGCAGCGTAGCTCGGGAGTTTCTCTACAATGAGCAGTTCTTC.

The CDR3 sequence: CASSRGGTGRQETQYF. DNA of the CDR3: TGCGCCAGCAGCCGAGGGGGGACAGGGCGTCAAGAGACCCAGTACTTC. The chain carries TRBV5-1 and TRBJ2-5; TRBD1 matches at 9 bases. The CDR3 has 16 amino acids. The junction had 9 bases not matched to a gene; V was cut back by 4 bases and J by 2 bases. Germline V gene sequence: CDR1 SGHRS, CDR2 YFSETQ.

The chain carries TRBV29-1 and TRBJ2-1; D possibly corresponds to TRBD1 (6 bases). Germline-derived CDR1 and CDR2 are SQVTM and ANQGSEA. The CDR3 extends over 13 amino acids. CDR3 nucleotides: TGCAGGGTAGGGGGAGTGCACTACAATGAGCAGTTCTTC. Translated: CRVGGVHYNEQFF.

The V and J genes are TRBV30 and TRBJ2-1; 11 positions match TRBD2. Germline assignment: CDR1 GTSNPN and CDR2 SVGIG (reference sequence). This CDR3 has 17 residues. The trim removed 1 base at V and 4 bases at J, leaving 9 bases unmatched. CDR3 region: CAWSGGGTSGMYNEQFF. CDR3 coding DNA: TGTGCCTGGAGTGGCGGTGGGACTAGCGGAATGTACAATGAGCAGTTCTTC.

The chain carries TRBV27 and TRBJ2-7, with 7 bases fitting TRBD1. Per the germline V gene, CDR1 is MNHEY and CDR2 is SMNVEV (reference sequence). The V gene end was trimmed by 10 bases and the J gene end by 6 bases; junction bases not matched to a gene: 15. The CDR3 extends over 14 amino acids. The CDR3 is CATRTGPGMGEQYF. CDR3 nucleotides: TGTGCCACCCGGACAGGCCCCGGGATGGGCGAGCAGTACTTC.

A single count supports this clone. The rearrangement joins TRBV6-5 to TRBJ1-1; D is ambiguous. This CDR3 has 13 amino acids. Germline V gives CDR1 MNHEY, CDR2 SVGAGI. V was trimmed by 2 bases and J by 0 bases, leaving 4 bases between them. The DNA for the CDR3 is TGTGCCAGCAGTTACCAAGTGAACACTGAAGCTTTCTTT. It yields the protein CASSYQVNTEAFF.

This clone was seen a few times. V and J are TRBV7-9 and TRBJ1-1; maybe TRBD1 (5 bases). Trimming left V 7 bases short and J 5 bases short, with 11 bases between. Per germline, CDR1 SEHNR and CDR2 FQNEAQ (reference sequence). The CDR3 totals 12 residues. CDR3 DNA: TGTGCCAGCAACGCGGGGGGAACTGAAGCTTTCTTT. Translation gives CASNAGGTEAFF. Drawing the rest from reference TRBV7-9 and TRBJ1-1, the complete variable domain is DTGVSQNPRHKITKRGQNVTFRCDPISEHNRLYWYRQTLGQGPEFLTYFQNEAQLEKSRLLSDRFSAERPKGSFSTLEIQRTEQGDSAMYLCASNAGGTEAFFGQGTRLTVV.

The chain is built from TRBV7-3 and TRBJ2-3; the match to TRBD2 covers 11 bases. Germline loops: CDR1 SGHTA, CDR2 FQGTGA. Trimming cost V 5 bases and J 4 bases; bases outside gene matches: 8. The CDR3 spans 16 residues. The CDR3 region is CASSVGLSGRADTQYF. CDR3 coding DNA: TGTGCCAGCAGCGTGGGCCTTAGCGGGAGGGCAGATACGCAGTATTTT. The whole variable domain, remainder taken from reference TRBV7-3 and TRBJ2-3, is GAGVSQTPSNKVTEKGKYVELRCDPISGHTALYWYRQSLGQGPEFLIYFQGTGAADDSGLPNDRFFAVRPEGSVSTLKIQRTERGDSAVYLCASSVGLSGRADTQYFGPGTRLTVL.

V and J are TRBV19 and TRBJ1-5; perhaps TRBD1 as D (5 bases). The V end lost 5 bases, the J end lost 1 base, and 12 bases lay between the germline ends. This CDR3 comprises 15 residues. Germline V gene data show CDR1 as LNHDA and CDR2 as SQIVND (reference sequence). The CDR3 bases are TGTGCCAGTAGTTATCAGGGAAGGAGCAATCAGCCCCAGCATTTT. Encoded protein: CASSYQGRSNQPQHF. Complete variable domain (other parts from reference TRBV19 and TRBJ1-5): DGGITQSPKYLFRKEGQNVTLSCEQNLNHDAMYWYRQDPGQGLRLIYYSQIVNDFQKGDIAEGYSVSREKKESFPLTVTSAQKNPTAFYLCASSYQGRSNQPQHFGDGTRLSIL.

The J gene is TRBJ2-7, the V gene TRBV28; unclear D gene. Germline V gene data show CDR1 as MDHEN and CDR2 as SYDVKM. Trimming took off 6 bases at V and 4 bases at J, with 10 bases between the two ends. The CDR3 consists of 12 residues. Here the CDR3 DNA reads TGTGCCAGCAGCCCCCCTGAGTACGAGCAGTACTTC. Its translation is CASSPPEYEQYF.

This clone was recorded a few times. CDR3 in DNA: TGTGCCTGGACAGGCAGGATCAACACTGAAGCTTTCTTT. Amino acids: CAWTGRINTEAFF. J is TRBJ1-1 and V is TRBV30; D ambiguous. This CDR3 spans 13 amino acids. CDR1 is GTSNPN and CDR2 is SVGIG in the germline V gene (reference sequence). Trimming removed 4 bases at V and 2 bases at J, with 11 bases between.

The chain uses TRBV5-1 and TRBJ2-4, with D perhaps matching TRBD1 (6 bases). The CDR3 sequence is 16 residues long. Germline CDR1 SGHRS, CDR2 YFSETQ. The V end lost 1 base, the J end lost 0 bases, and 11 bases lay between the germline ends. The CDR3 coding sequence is TGCGCCAGCAGCTTGCAGCAGGGGCTAGCCAAAAACATTCAGTACTTC. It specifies CASSLQQGLAKNIQYF.

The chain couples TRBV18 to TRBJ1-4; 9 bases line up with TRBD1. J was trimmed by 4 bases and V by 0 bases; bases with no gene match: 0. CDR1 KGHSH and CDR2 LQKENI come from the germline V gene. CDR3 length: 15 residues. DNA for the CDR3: TGTGCCAGCTCACCACCGGACAGGGGTAATGAAAAACTGTTTTTT. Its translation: CASSPPDRGNEKLFF. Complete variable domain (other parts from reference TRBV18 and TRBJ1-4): NAGVMQNPRHLVRRRGQEARLRCSPMKGHSHVYWYRQLPEEGLKFMVYLQKENIIDESGMPKERFSAEFPKEGPSILRIQQVVRGDSAAYFCASSPPDRGNEKLFFGSGTQLSVL.

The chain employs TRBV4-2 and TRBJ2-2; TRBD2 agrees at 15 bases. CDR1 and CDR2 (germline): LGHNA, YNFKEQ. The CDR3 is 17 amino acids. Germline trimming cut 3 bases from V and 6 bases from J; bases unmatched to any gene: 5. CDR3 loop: CASSQRTSGRDPGELFF. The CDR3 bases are TGTGCCAGCAGCCAGAGGACTAGCGGGAGGGACCCCGGGGAGCTGTTTTTT.

Here the CDR3 DNA reads TGTGCCAGCAGCTTGACTAGCGGAAGGCAGTTCTTC. Its translation is CASSLTSGRQFF. The V and J genes are TRBV7-8 and TRBJ2-1; TRBD2 agrees at 9 bases. V dropped 3 bases and J dropped 12; count of bases not matched to a gene: 3. From germline, CDR1 is SGHVS and CDR2 FQNEAQ. The CDR3 spans 12 residues.

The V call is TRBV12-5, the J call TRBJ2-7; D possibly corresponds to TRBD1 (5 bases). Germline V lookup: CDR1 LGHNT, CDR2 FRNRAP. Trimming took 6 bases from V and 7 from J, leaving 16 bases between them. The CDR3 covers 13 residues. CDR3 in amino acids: CASGPGRAGEQYF. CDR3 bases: TGTGCTAGTGGACCGGGTAGGGCAGGGGAGCAGTACTTC.

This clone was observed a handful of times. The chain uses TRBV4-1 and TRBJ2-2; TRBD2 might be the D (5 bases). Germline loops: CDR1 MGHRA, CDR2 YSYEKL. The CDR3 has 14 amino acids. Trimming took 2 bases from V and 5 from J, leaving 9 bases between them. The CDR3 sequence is CASSQWTGTGELFF. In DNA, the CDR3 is TGCGCCAGCAGCCAATGGACGGGGACCGGGGAGCTGTTTTTT.

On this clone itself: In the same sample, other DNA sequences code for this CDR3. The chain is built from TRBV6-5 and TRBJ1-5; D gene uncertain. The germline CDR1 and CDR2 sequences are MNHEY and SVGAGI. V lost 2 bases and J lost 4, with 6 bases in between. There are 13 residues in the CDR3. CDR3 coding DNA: TGTGCCAGCAGTTACGACGGGAATCAGCCCCAGCATTTT. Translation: CASSYDGNQPQHF.

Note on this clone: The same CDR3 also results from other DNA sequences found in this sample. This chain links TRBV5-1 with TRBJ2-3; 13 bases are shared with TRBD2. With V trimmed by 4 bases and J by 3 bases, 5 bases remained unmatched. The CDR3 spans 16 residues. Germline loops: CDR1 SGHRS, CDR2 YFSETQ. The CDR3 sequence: CASSRGLAGETDTQYF. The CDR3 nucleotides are TGCGCCAGCAGCCGAGGACTAGCGGGAGAAACAGATACGCAGTATTTT.

CDR3 sequence: CASSSPKGTREQYF. DNA for the CDR3: TGTGCCAGCAGCTCCCCGAAAGGGACGCGGGAGCAGTACTTC. V and J are TRBV5-6 and TRBJ2-7; the D gene could be TRBD1 or TRBD2 (5 bases each). Germline CDR1 reads SGHDT; CDR2 reads YYEEEE. The CDR3 is made up of 14 amino acids. Trimming shortened V by 3 bases and J by 7 bases, and 17 bases separated the two germline ends.

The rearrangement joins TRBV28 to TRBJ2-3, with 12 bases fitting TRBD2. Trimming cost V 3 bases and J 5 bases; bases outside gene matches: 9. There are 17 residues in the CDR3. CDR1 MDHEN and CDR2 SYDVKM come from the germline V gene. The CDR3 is CASSFQGLAGSVDTQYF. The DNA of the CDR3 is TGTGCCAGCAGTTTCCAAGGACTAGCGGGGAGTGTAGATACGCAGTATTTT.